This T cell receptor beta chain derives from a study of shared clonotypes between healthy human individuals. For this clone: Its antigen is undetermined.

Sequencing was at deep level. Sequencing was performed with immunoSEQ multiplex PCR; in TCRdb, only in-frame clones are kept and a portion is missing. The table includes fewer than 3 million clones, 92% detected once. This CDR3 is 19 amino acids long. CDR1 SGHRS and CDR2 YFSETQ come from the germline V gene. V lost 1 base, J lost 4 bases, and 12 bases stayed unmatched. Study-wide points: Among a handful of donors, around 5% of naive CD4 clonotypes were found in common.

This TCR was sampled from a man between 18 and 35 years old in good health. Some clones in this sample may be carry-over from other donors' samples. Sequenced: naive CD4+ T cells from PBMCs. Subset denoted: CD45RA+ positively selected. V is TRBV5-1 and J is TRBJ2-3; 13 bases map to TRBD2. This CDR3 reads CASSLRPDRTSGGADTQYF. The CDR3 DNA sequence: TGCGCCAGCAGCTTGCGACCAGACAGGACTAGCGGGGGAGCAGATACGCAGTATTTT.